Each of the 32 T cell receptor beta chains below was sequenced from the same sample in a study of T-cell memory formation after mild COVID-19 (dated by TCRdb to the early 2020s). The library was generated by 5' RACE. The reads were generated on an Illumina NovaSeq 6000. TCRdb reprocessed the public reads (quality trimming at Q25 with fastp, clone calling with MiXCR) and kept in-frame beta chains. Rows with a matching CDR3 protein are joined into one entry that keeps the most common DNA and genes. This sample comprises 400,000 to 500,000 distinct CDR3 sequences, roughly 20% of them detected only once. The ten biggest clones cover roughly 8.4% of the sample. The sequencing sample was made of PBMCs or a T cell subset sorted from them (not recorded which). These receptors were taken from an adult woman who had mild COVID-19 (a few samples of this study predate the infection). The sample titles of this study are shuffled in the database, so cell type and time point are left out; the donor was told from shared clones.

This clonotype has more than one count but fewer than ten. The chain couples TRBV24-1 to TRBJ1-1, with TRBD1 identical over 8 bases. Germline CDR1 and CDR2: KGHDR and SFDVKD. The CDR3 sequence is 12 residues long. V shed 4 bases and J 8 bases; nucleotides not matched to a gene: 2. DNA for the CDR3: TGTGCCACCAGTGAGCGGACAGGGGAAGCTTTCTTT. Protein product: CATSERTGEAFF.

In this sample, this clonotype turned up a few times. The genes are TRBV20-1 and TRBJ2-1, with TRBD2 matching 8 bases. V shed 5 bases, J shed 8 bases, and the junction held 11 bases outside the gene matches. CDR1 is DFQATT and CDR2 is SNEGSKA in the germline V gene (reference sequence). The CDR3 is 14 residues long. As DNA, the CDR3 is TGCAGTGCTCCCGACGGACTAGCTCGCGATGAGCAGTTCTTC. Translation gives CSAPDGLARDEQFF.

The chain carries TRBV20-1 and TRBJ2-5; D is undetermined. V lost 3 bases and J lost 5, with 7 bases in between. Germline V gene sequence: CDR1 DFQATT, CDR2 SNEGSKA (reference sequence). The CDR3 has 11 amino acids. The CDR3 sequence: CSASVKETQYF. CDR3 coding DNA: TGCAGTGCTAGCGTAAAGGAGACCCAGTACTTC.

The chain joins TRBV20-1 to TRBJ1-1; 9 positions agree with TRBD1. Germline values: CDR1 DFQATT, CDR2 SNEGSKA (reference sequence). The CDR3 is made up of 15 amino acids. V trimming: 6 bases; J trimming: 0 bases; junction bases outside the gene matches: 8. CDR3 in amino acids: CSAKSQGAVNTEAFF. As DNA, the CDR3 is TGCAGTGCCAAATCACAGGGGGCAGTGAACACTGAAGCTTTCTTT.

This clonotype was observed a few times. The chain carries TRBV12-3 or TRBV12-4 and TRBJ1-2, with D unclear. The CDR3 length is 18 residues. Trimming shortened V by 6 bases and J by 0 bases, and 23 bases separated the two germline ends. The CDR3 DNA is TGTGCCAGCAGCCCCACGGGTGTTACCTCCCGAGCTAACTATGGCTACACCTTC. Translating gives CASSPTGVTSRANYGYTF.

In this sample, this clonotype turned up a few times. The chain combines TRBV4-3 with TRBJ2-5, with 7 bases lining up with TRBD1. This CDR3 contains 15 residues. Germline CDR1 LGHNA, CDR2 YSLEER. V lost 2 bases to trimming and J lost 2 bases; unmatched junction nucleotides: 5. CDR3 region: CASSQSGQAQETQYF. CDR3 nucleotides: TGCGCCAGCAGCCAATCTGGACAGGCTCAAGAGACCCAGTACTTC.

A few counts support this clonotype. V usage is TRBV6-6 and J usage is TRBJ2-1, with TRBD1 identical over 8 bases. Germline trimming cut 4 bases from V and 3 bases from J; bases unmatched to any gene: 14. This CDR3 spans 18 amino acids. In germline, CDR1 is MNHNY, CDR2 SVGAGI (reference sequence). DNA of the CDR3: TGTGCCAGCAGTTTTTCGCCACCTACAGGGGGAATCTACAATGAGCAGTTCTTC. This encodes CASSFSPPTGGIYNEQFF.

The J gene is TRBJ2-3, the V gene TRBV20-1; possible D gene TRBD2, 7 bases. The CDR3 is made up of 17 amino acids. Trimming stripped 2 bases from V and 3 bases from J, with 21 bases between. Germline V gene data show CDR1 as DFQATT and CDR2 as SNEGSKA (reference sequence). The chain's CDR3 is CSARPYRGDIRTDTQYF. The CDR3 coding sequence is TGCAGTGCTAGACCGTACCGGGGGGACATTCGGACAGATACGCAGTATTTT.

This clonotype was detected a few times. This rearrangement joins TRBV27 to TRBJ2-7; 12 nucleotides line up with TRBD2. Germline values: CDR1 MNHEY, CDR2 SMNVEV (reference sequence). The CDR3 sequence is 15 residues long. J lost 6 bases, V lost 3 bases, and 6 bases had no gene match. The chain's CDR3 is CASSFRLAGVPEQYF. DNA of the CDR3: TGTGCCAGCAGTTTCCGACTAGCGGGAGTCCCCGAGCAGTACTTC.

This chain joins TRBV20-1 and TRBJ2-1, with D maybe TRBD2 (6 bases). V dropped 3 bases and J dropped 10 bases, with 16 bases sitting between them. Germline CDR1 is DFQATT and CDR2 is SNEGSKA (reference sequence). There are 13 residues in the CDR3. The CDR3 DNA reads TGCAGTGCTAGGTTTACTAGCCGCGGGGAGCAGTTCTTC. It specifies CSARFTSRGEQFF.

The rearrangement joins TRBV20-1 to TRBJ2-7, with a tentative D call TRBD1 (6 bases). Trimming removed 0 bases at V and 2 bases at J, with 14 bases between. CDR3 length: 15 residues. Germline V CDR1 and CDR2: DFQATT, SNEGSKA (reference sequence). CDR3 bases: TGCAGTGCTAGAGAGGCAGGGGATTCGACCTACGAGCAGTACTTC. Amino acid sequence: CSAREAGDSTYEQYF.

The V gene is TRBV24-1, the J gene TRBJ1-1; maybe TRBD1 (5 bases). Germline lookup yields CDR1 KGHDR and CDR2 SFDVKD. The CDR3 extends over 11 amino acids. The V and J ends lost 7 bases and 8 bases respectively, with 10 bases between them. This CDR3 reads CATRGREEAFF. The DNA for the CDR3 is TGTGCCACCAGAGGCAGGGAGGAAGCTTTCTTT.

The rearrangement uses TRBV27 and TRBJ2-7, with TRBD1 matching over 8 bases. CDR3 length: 14 amino acids. Germline V gene data show CDR1 as MNHEY and CDR2 as SMNVEV (reference sequence). V lost 8 bases to trimming and J lost 2 bases; unmatched junction nucleotides: 8. The CDR3: CASGFRQGPYEQYF. The CDR3 nucleotides are TGTGCCAGCGGCTTCAGACAGGGGCCCTACGAGCAGTACTTC.

This clonotype was observed a handful of times. This chain connects TRBV4-2 to TRBJ2-7; D may match TRBD1 or TRBD2 (5 bases each). Germline lookup yields CDR1 LGHNA and CDR2 YNFKEQ. V was shortened by 4 bases and J by 3 bases, with 13 bases between the two germline ends. The CDR3 consists of 14 residues. This CDR3 is CASSPQRGYYEQYF. Written as DNA, the CDR3 is TGTGCCAGCAGCCCTCAGAGGGGATACTACGAGCAGTACTTC.

V and J are TRBV27 and TRBJ1-4; 7 bases are shared with TRBD1. J was trimmed by 1 base and V by 5 bases; bases with no gene match: 4. Germline-derived CDR1 and CDR2 are MNHEY and SMNVEV (reference sequence). The CDR3 totals 15 residues. CDR3 amino acids: CASSDRDRTNEKLFF. DNA for the CDR3: TGTGCCAGCAGTGACCGGGACAGAACTAATGAAAAACTGTTTTTT.

V usage is TRBV3-1 and J usage is TRBJ2-1; D ambiguous. Trimming left V 4 bases short and J 3 bases short, with 13 bases between. CDR3 length: 15 residues. Germline CDR1 is LGHDT and CDR2 is YNNKEL (reference sequence). The CDR3 DNA sequence: TGTGCCAGCAGCCCCACCCTAATTCTCTACAATGAGCAGTTCTTC. Amino acids: CASSPTLILYNEQFF.

This clonotype showed up just a few times. CDR3: CAISDGAPNYGYTF. The CDR3 nucleotides read TGTGCCATCAGTGATGGGGCCCCTAACTATGGCTACACCTTC. The gene calls are TRBV10-3 and TRBJ1-2; maybe TRBD1 (5 bases). Germline V CDR1 and CDR2: ENHRY, SYGVKD. There are 14 residues in the CDR3. With 3 bases removed from V and 0 bases from J, the gap between germline ends came to 8 bases.

In this sample, this clonotype turned up many times. The rearrangement uses TRBV7-2 and TRBJ2-1; D is unresolved. Trimming shortened V by 7 bases and J by 5 bases, and 6 bases separated the two germline ends. The CDR3 covers 11 residues. Germline V gene lookup returns CDR1 SGHTA and CDR2 FQGNSA. This CDR3 is CASTPHNEQFF. The CDR3 DNA reads as TGTGCCAGCACCCCGCACAATGAGCAGTTCTTC.

This clonotype was recorded a few times. J is TRBJ2-5 and V is TRBV29-1; D is perhaps TRBD1 (5 bases). With 7 bases removed from V and 1 base from J, the gap between germline ends came to 16 bases. The CDR3 is 14 residues long. Germline lookup yields CDR1 SQVTM and CDR2 ANQGSEA. CDR3 DNA sequence: TGCAGCGGGGCGCACAGGAGAGGCCAAGAGACCCAGTACTTC. Translation: CSGAHRRGQETQYF.

The chain has TRBV15 and TRBJ1-1; D is ambiguous. CDR1 LNHNV and CDR2 YYDKDF come from the germline V gene (reference sequence). CDR3 length: 12 residues. Trimming pared 2 bases from V and 7 bases from J, leaving 8 bases between. The chain's CDR3 is CATSRPGLEAFF. In nucleotides, the CDR3 is TGTGCCACCAGCAGACCCGGACTTGAAGCTTTCTTT. The complete variable domain, with remaining parts taken from reference TRBV15 and TRBJ1-1, reads DAMVIQNPRYQVTQFGKPVTLSCSQTLNHNVMYWYQQKSSQAPKLLFHYYDKDFNNEADTPDNFQSRRPNTSFCFLDIRSPGLGDTAMYLCATSRPGLEAFFGQGTRLTVV.

The chain combines TRBV12-3 or TRBV12-4 with TRBJ1-3, with D perhaps TRBD1 (6 bases). V was pared by 3 bases and J by 2 bases, with 11 bases between. The CDR3 has 15 amino acids. The chain's CDR3 is CASSFSGVPGNTIYF. In DNA form, the CDR3 reads TGTGCCAGCAGTTTTTCAGGGGTTCCTGGAAACACCATATATTTT.

This clonotype was counted at least ten times. One junction end disagrees with the germline gene, perhaps due to a read error. This sequence joins TRBV5-1 and TRBJ2-5, with TRBD1 matching over 11 bases. The CDR3 is made up of 14 amino acids. The V gene's germline CDR1 is SGHRS and CDR2 YFSETQ. The DNA of the CDR3 is TGTGCCAGCAGTCGGACAGGGGGCGAAGAGACCCAGTACTTC. Encoded protein: CASSRTGGEETQYF.

This clonotype was seen a handful of times. V and J are TRBV5-4 and TRBJ1-5, with D possibly TRBD1 on 5 matching bases. Germline CDR1 is SGHNT and CDR2 is YYREEE (reference sequence). The CDR3 length is 14 residues. V lost 9 bases and J lost 0, with 13 bases in between. DNA of the CDR3: TGTGCCACCTCAGCAGGGATTAGCAATCAGCCCCAGCATTTT. The encoded protein is CATSAGISNQPQHF.

Only a few counts were recorded for this clonotype. The chain is built from TRBV29-1 and TRBJ2-1; D gene ambiguous. The CDR3 loop spans 13 amino acids. CDR1 is SQVTM, CDR2 ANQGSEA, per germline. V was cut by 3 bases and J by 0 bases, with 6 bases left in between. The CDR3 protein is CSVDFSSYNEQFF. CDR3 in DNA: TGCAGCGTTGATTTTAGCTCCTACAATGAGCAGTTCTTC.

This chain connects TRBV6-2 or TRBV6-3 to TRBJ2-4; 14 bases are shared with TRBD2. Germline V gives CDR1 MNHEY, CDR2 SVGEGT. The CDR3 is 21 residues long. After removal of 2 bases from V and 0 bases from J, the junction contained 12 bases not matched to a gene. CDR3: CASSYPRTSGRRLLAKNIQYF. In nucleotides, the CDR3 is TGTGCCAGCAGTTACCCAAGGACTAGCGGGAGGAGGTTGCTAGCCAAAAACATTCAGTACTTC.

The V gene is TRBV25-1, the J gene TRBJ2-7, with a possible D match to TRBD2 (6 bases). V was clipped by 6 bases and J by 5 bases, with 20 bases between them. This CDR3 spans 15 amino acids. Germline lookup yields CDR1 MGHDK and CDR2 SYGVNS. The CDR3 DNA is TGTGCCAGCAGCGCAGATACGGGAGTCCGACACGAGCAGTACTTC. Amino acids: CASSADTGVRHEQYF.

This clonotype was observed a few times. The rearrangement joins TRBV5-1 to TRBJ2-5, with D perhaps TRBD1 (6 bases). V was clipped by 3 bases and J by 5 bases, with 14 bases between them. In germline, CDR1 is SGHRS, CDR2 YFSETQ. This CDR3 is 14 amino acids long. The CDR3 loop is CASSSSWGLETQYF. CDR3 in DNA: TGCGCCAGCAGCTCCTCTTGGGGGCTGGAGACCCAGTACTTC. Filled out from reference TRBV5-1 and TRBJ2-5, the complete variable domain reads KAGVTQTPRYLIKTRGQQVTLSCSPISGHRSVSWYQQTPGQGLQFLFEYFSETQRNKGNFPGRFSGRQFSNSRSEMNVSTLELGDSALYLCASSSSWGLETQYFGPGTRLLVL.

The DNA of the CDR3 is TGCGCCAGCAGCTCTGCAGGGTATGGCTACACCTTC. Translating gives CASSSAGYGYTF. The chain combines TRBV5-1 with TRBJ1-2; tentative D call: TRBD1 (5 bases). The CDR3 is 12 amino acids. V gave up 3 bases and J gave up 5 bases, with 8 bases separating them. Germline V gene data show CDR1 as SGHRS and CDR2 as YFSETQ.

This rearrangement joins TRBV5-1 to TRBJ2-7, with TRBD1 identical over 7 bases. This CDR3 is 14 amino acids long. J gave up 3 bases and V 4 bases, and 7 bases lay outside the gene matches. Germline V CDR1 and CDR2: SGHRS, YFSETQ. CDR3 coding DNA: TGCGCCAGCAGCGGGGGACAGCCCGACTACGAGCAGTACTTC. It specifies CASSGGQPDYEQYF. Together with reference TRBV5-1 and TRBJ2-7, the CDR3 gives the full variable domain: KAGVTQTPRYLIKTRGQQVTLSCSPISGHRSVSWYQQTPGQGLQFLFEYFSETQRNKGNFPGRFSGRQFSNSRSEMNVSTLELGDSALYLCASSGGQPDYEQYFGPGTRLTVT.

The gene calls are TRBV5-1 and TRBJ2-1; 9 nucleotides line up with TRBD2. Germline CDR1 and CDR2: SGHRS and YFSETQ. This CDR3 spans 14 amino acids. Unmatched junction bases numbered 7, after V lost 5 bases and J lost 7 bases. Written as DNA, the CDR3 is TGCGCCAGCAGACCTCTAGCGGGGTTTAATGAGCAGTTCTTC. It translates to CASRPLAGFNEQFF.

The rearrangement uses TRBV3-1 and TRBJ1-1, with D uncertain. The V end lost 4 bases, the J end lost 4 bases, and 10 bases lay between the germline ends. Germline V CDR1 and CDR2: LGHDT, YNNKEL (reference sequence). The CDR3 runs to 13 residues. For the CDR3, the DNA is TGTGCCAGCAGCCCGCACCGGGGCACTGAAGCTTTCTTT. Translating it yields CASSPHRGTEAFF.

This clonotype was detected ten times or more. This CDR3 reads CASSLESTDTQYF. CDR3 bases: TGCGCCAGCAGCTTGGAAAGCACAGATACGCAGTATTTT. This chain links TRBV5-1 with TRBJ2-3; D is ambiguous. Germline-derived CDR1 and CDR2 are SGHRS and YFSETQ. V was clipped by 0 bases and J by 0 bases, with 2 bases between them. This CDR3 contains 13 residues.